What follows are 14 T cell receptor beta chains derived from one specimen sequenced in a study of neurological immune-mediated disorders. Documented time point: technical triplicate 3. In TCRdb, the 5' RACE reads were re-called with MiXCR into one record per CDR3 protein. This table holds around 30,000 distinct CDR3 sequences, about 16% found once. The material sequenced was CD4+ T cells from blood. These receptors came from a female donor with HTLV-1-associated myelopathy (HAM/TSP).

The rearrangement joins TRBV7-2 to TRBJ1-3; D is uncertain. Trimming stripped 3 bases from V and 0 bases from J, with 15 bases between. Germline assignment: CDR1 SGHTA and CDR2 FQGNSA. CDR3 length: 17 amino acids. Here the CDR3 DNA reads TGTGCCAGCAGCTTCCGACCGTGGGCCGACTCTGGAAACACCATATATTTT. Translated: CASSFRPWADSGNTIYF.

This clonotype was observed many times. The chain couples TRBV29-1 to TRBJ2-5; 11 positions match TRBD2. The V segment lost 6 bases and the J segment 4 bases; nucleotides outside the gene matches: 10. In germline, CDR1 is SQVTM, CDR2 ANQGSEA. CDR3 length: 15 amino acids. The CDR3 protein is CSVAHLAGGRETQYF. CDR3 in DNA: TGCAGCGTAGCCCACCTAGCGGGGGGCAGAGAGACCCAGTACTTC.

In its sample, this clonotype was seen many times. The CDR3 DNA reads as TGCAGTGCCCGCCACATGAACACTGAAGCTTTCTTT. Translating gives CSARHMNTEAFF. The V gene is TRBV20-1, the J gene TRBJ1-1; D remains ambiguous. Germline CDR1 is DFQATT and CDR2 is SNEGSKA (reference sequence). This CDR3 spans 12 amino acids. V was cut by 6 bases and J by 0 bases, with 8 bases left in between.

This clonotype occurred many times. V is TRBV7-2 and J is TRBJ1-2; D not certain. CDR1 SGHTA and CDR2 FQGNSA come from the germline V gene. This CDR3 has 11 amino acids. V gave up 5 bases and J gave up 5 bases, with 6 bases separating them. The CDR3 is CASSRSYGYTF. The CDR3 DNA is TGTGCCAGCAGCCGTAGTTATGGCTACACCTTC.

This clonotype has at least ten counts. The DNA of the CDR3 is TGCAGTGCTAGAGAGTTCGACAGCAAAGAGACCCAGTACTTC. This translates into CSAREFDSKETQYF. V usage is TRBV20-1 and J usage is TRBJ2-5; D is perhaps TRBD1 (5 bases). Per the germline V gene, CDR1 is DFQATT and CDR2 is SNEGSKA (reference sequence). Trimming took 0 bases from V and 3 from J, leaving 11 bases between them. This CDR3 has 14 amino acids.

The sample holds many counts of this clonotype. The chain carries TRBV6-5 and TRBJ1-3; TRBD1 matches at 9 bases. There are 16 residues in the CDR3. Germline V gene sequence: CDR1 MNHEY, CDR2 SVGAGI. The V gene end was trimmed by 6 bases and the J gene end by 7 bases; junction bases not matched to a gene: 13. This CDR3 is CASSRIPGQGPNTIYF. In DNA, the CDR3 is TGTGCCAGCAGCCGCATTCCGGGACAGGGTCCGAACACCATATATTTT.

The chain employs TRBV6-5 and TRBJ2-2, with D possibly matching TRBD2 (6 bases). The germline V and J ends were trimmed by 5 bases and 2 bases, with 9 bases remaining between them. This CDR3 spans 14 amino acids. CDR1 MNHEY and CDR2 SVGAGI come from the germline V gene. The DNA of the CDR3 is TGTGCCAGCAGTAGGGGACTCAACACCGGGGAGCTGTTTTTT. Protein: CASSRGLNTGELFF.

This clonotype was counted many times. This chain links TRBV2 with TRBJ2-1; 12 bases agree with TRBD2. The J segment lost 7 bases and the V segment lost 4 bases, leaving 5 bases of the junction unmatched. This CDR3 contains 15 residues. Germline loops: CDR1 SNHLY, CDR2 FYNNEI. For the CDR3, the DNA is TGTGCCAGCAGTGGTGCTAGCGGGAGGGCGAATGAGCAGTTCTTC. Translation gives CASSGASGRANEQFF.

This clonotype was recorded at least ten times. The rearrangement uses TRBV5-1 and TRBJ2-3; the D is unclear. Trimming cost V 5 bases and J 3 bases, with 7 bases left between them. Germline V gene sequence: CDR1 SGHRS, CDR2 YFSETQ. The CDR3 is 12 amino acids. The CDR3 loop reads CASRLWTDTQYF. CDR3 coding DNA: TGCGCCAGCAGACTCTGGACAGATACGCAGTATTTT.

This clonotype was observed many times. This rearrangement joins TRBV6-1 to TRBJ2-5; TRBD1 might be the D (6 bases). Germline V gene data show CDR1 as MNHNS and CDR2 as SASEGT. Trimming took off 7 bases at V and 5 bases at J, with 17 bases between the two ends. This CDR3 is 14 amino acids long. Here the CDR3 DNA reads TGTGCCAGCATGGTTCCGTGGGGGCTGGAGACCCAGTACTTC. Its protein is CASMVPWGLETQYF.

In this sample, this clonotype turned up many times. V gene TRBV7-9 combines with J gene TRBJ2-1; D remains unclear. Looked up from germline, CDR1 is SEHNR and CDR2 is FQNEAQ (reference sequence). The V end was cut by 0 bases, the J end by 7 bases, with 7 bases between. CDR3 length: 13 amino acids. The CDR3 DNA follows: TGTGCCAGCAGCTTAGCAGAGACAAATGAGCAGTTCTTC. Amino acid sequence: CASSLAETNEQFF.

At least ten counts were recorded for this clonotype. V is TRBV7-8 and J is TRBJ2-5; no firm D call. Trimming stripped 0 bases from V and 0 bases from J, with 8 bases between. The germline gives CDR1 SGHVS, CDR2 FQNEAQ. The CDR3 extends over 15 amino acids. CDR3 coding DNA: TGTGCCAGCAGCTTAGCCGGACGGTACCAAGAGACCCAGTACTTC. Translated: CASSLAGRYQETQYF.

In this sample, this clonotype turned up many times. The chain combines TRBV12-3 or TRBV12-4 with TRBJ2-2, with 8 nucleotides matching TRBD2. V trimming: 2 bases; J trimming: 9 bases; junction bases outside the gene matches: 11. The CDR3 has 16 residues. CDR3 sequence (DNA): TGTGCCAGCAGTTTATTGCGGCTCGGGGGGGCCCGGGAGCTGTTTTTT. It codes for CASSLLRLGGARELFF.

This clonotype has ten or more counts. The chain couples TRBV27 to TRBJ1-2, with 8 nucleotides matching TRBD1. The length of the CDR3 is 16 residues. CDR1 MNHEY and CDR2 SMNVEV come from the germline V gene (reference sequence). Unmatched junction bases numbered 11, after V lost 4 bases and J lost 4 bases. CDR3 protein: CASSSFPGQDRYGYTF. The CDR3 DNA sequence: TGTGCCAGCAGTTCTTTTCCGGGACAGGACCGCTATGGCTACACCTTC.